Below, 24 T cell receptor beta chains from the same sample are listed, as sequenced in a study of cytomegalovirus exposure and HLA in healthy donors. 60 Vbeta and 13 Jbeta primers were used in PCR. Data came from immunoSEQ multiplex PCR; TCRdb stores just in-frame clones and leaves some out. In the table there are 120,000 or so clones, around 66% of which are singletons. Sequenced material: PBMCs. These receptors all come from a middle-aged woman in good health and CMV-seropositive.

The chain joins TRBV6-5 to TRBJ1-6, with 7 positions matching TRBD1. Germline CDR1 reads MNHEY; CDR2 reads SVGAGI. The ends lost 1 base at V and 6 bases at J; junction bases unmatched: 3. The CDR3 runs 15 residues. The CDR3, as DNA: TGTGCCAGCAGTTACTTGGGACAGTCTAATTCACCCCTCCACTTT. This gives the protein CASSYLGQSNSPLHF.

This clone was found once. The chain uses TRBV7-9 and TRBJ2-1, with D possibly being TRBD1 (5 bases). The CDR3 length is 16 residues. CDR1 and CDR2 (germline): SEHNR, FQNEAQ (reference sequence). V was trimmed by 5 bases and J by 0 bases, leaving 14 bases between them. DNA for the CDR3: TGTGCCAGCAGCATGAGACAGACCAGCTCCTACAATGAGCAGTTCTTC. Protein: CASSMRQTSSYNEQFF.

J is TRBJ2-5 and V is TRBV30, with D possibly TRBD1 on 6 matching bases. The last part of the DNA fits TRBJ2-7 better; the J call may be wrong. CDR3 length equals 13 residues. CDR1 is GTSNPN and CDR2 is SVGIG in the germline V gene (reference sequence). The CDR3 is CAWTYRESVEQYF. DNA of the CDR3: TGTGCCTGGACTTACAGGGAATCGGTCGAGCAGTACTTC.

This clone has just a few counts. The CDR3 nucleotides are TGTGCCAGCAGTTCCTCCCGGGCAGGGGAGGGCTACACCTTC. This codes for CASSSSRAGEGYTF. V and J are TRBV6-5 and TRBJ1-2; D may be TRBD1 (6 bases). The germline CDR1 and CDR2 sequences are MNHEY and SVGAGI. The CDR3 spans 14 residues. Trimming left V 4 bases short and J 8 bases short, with 17 bases between.

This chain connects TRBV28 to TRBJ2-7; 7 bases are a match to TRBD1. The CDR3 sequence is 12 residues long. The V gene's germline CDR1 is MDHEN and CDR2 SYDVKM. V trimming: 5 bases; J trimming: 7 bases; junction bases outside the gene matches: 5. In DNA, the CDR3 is TGTGCCAGCAGTATCGGACAGGATGAGCAGTACTTC. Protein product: CASSIGQDEQYF.

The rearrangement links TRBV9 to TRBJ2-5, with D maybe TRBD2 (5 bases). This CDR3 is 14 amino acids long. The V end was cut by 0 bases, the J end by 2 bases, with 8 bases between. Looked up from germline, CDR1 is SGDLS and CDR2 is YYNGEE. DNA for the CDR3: TGTGCCAGCAGCGTAGGAACTAGGCAAGAGACCCAGTACTTC. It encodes CASSVGTRQETQYF.

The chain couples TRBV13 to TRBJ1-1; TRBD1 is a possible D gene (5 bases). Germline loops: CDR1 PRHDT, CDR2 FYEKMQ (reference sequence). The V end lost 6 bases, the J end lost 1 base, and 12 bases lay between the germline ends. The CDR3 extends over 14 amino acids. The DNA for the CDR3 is TGTGCCAGCAGTCCGACGCAGGGGAACACTGAAGCTTTCTTT. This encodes CASSPTQGNTEAFF.

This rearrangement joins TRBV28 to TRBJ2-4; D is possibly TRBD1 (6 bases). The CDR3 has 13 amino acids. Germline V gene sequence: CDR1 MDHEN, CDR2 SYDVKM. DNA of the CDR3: TGTGCTACTCGGACAGCAGCCAAAAACATTCAGTACTTC. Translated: CATRTAAKNIQYF.

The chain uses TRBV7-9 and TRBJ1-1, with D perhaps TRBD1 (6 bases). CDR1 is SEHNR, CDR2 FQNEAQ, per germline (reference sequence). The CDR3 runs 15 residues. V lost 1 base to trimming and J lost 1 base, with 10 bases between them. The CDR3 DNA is TGTGCCAGCAGCTTAGTAAGCAGGGGGAACACTGAAGCTTTCTTT. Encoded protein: CASSLVSRGNTEAFF.

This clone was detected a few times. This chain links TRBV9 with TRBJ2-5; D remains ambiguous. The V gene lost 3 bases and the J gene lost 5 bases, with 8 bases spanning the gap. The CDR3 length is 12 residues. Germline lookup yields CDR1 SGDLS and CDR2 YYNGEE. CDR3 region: CASSASGETQYF. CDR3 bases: TGTGCCAGCAGCGCATCCGGGGAGACCCAGTACTTC.

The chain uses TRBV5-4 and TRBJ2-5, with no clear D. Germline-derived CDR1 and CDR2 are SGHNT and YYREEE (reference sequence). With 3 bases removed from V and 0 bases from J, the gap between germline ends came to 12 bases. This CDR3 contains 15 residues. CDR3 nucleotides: TGTGCCAGCAGCTCTATGGTGGCGGACCAAGAGACCCAGTACTTC. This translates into CASSSMVADQETQYF.

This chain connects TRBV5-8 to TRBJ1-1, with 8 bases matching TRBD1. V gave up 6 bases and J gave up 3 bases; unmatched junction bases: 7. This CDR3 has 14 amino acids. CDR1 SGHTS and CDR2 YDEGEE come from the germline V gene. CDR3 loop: CASTRGQGDTEAFF. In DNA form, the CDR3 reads TGTGCCAGCACCCGAGGACAGGGCGACACTGAAGCTTTCTTT.

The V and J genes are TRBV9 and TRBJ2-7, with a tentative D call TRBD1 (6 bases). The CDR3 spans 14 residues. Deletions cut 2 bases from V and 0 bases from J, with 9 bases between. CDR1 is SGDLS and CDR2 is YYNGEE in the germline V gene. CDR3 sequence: CASSVTGSSYEQYF. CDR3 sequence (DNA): TGTGCCAGCAGCGTCACAGGGAGCTCCTACGAGCAGTACTTC. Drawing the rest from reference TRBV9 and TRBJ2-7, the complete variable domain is DSGVTQTPKHLITATGQRVTLRCSPRSGDLSVYWYQQSLDQGLQFLIQYYNGEERAKGNILERFSAQQFPDLHSELNLSSLELGDSALYFCASSVTGSSYEQYFGPGTRLTVT.

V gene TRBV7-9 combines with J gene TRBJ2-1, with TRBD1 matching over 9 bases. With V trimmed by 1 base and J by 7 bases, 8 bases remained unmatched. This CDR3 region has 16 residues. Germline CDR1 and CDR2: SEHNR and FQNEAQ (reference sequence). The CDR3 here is CASSLDWGQGVNEQFF. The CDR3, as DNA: TGTGCCAGCAGCTTAGACTGGGGACAGGGAGTGAATGAGCAGTTCTTC.

For the CDR3, the DNA is TGCGCCAGCAGCTTGGGGGAGTATGGCTACACCTTC. The encoded protein is CASSLGEYGYTF. The chain uses TRBV5-1 and TRBJ1-2; D remains unclear. The V gene lost 0 bases and the J gene lost 5 bases, with 5 bases spanning the gap. CDR3 length equals 12 residues. Germline values: CDR1 SGHRS, CDR2 YFSETQ.

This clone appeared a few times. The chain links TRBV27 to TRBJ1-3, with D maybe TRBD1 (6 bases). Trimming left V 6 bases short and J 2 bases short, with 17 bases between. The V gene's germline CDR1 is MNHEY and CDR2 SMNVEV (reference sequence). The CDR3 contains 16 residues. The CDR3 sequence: CASSLNRDAAGNTIYF. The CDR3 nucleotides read TGTGCCAGCAGCCTAAACAGGGACGCGGCTGGAAACACCATATATTTT.

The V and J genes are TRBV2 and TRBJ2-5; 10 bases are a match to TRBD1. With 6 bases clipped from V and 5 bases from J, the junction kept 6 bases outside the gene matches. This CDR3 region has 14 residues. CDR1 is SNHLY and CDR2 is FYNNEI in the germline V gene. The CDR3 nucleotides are TGTGCCAGCAGCCGGGACAGGGGTTGGGAGACCCAGTACTTC. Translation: CASSRDRGWETQYF.

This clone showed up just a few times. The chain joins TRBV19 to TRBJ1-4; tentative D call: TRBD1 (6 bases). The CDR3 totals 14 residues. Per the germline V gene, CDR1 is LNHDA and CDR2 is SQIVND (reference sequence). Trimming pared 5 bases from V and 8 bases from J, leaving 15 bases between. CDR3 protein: CASSSTGLGEKLFF. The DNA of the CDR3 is TGTGCCAGTAGTTCTACAGGGCTGGGGGAAAAACTGTTTTTT.

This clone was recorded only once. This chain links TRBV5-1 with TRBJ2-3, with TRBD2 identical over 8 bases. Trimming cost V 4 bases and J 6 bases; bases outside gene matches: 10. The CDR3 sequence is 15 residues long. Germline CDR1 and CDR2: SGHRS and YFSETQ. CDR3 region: CASSPLPGGPDTQYF. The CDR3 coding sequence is TGCGCCAGCAGCCCCCTGCCGGGGGGGCCGGATACGCAGTATTTT.

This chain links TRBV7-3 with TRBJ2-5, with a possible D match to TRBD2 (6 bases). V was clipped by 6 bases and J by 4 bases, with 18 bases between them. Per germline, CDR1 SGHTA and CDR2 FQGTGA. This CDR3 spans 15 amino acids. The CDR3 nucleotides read TGTGCCAGCAGTCGGAGGGGAGGTCGGGCAGAGACCCAGTACTTC. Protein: CASSRRGGRAETQYF. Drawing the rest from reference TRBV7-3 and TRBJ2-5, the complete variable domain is GAGVSQTPSNKVTEKGKYVELRCDPISGHTALYWYRQSLGQGPEFLIYFQGTGAADDSGLPNDRFFAVRPEGSVSTLKIQRTERGDSAVYLCASSRRGGRAETQYFGPGTRLLVL.

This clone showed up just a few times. This chain's CDR3 is CSASTGATEAFF. CDR3 in DNA: TGCAGCGCCTCGACAGGGGCCACTGAAGCTTTCTTT. V usage is TRBV29-1 and J usage is TRBJ1-1; 8 positions agree with TRBD1. Trimming cost V 7 bases and J 4 bases; bases outside gene matches: 5. The CDR3 runs to 12 residues. Germline-derived CDR1 and CDR2 are SQVTM and ANQGSEA.

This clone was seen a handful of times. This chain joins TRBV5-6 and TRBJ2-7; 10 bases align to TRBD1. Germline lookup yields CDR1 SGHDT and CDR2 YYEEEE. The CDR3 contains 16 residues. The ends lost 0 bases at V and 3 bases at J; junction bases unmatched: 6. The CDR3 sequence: CASSLGGQGIHYEQYF. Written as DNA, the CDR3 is TGTGCCAGCAGCTTGGGGGGACAGGGGATTCACTACGAGCAGTACTTC.

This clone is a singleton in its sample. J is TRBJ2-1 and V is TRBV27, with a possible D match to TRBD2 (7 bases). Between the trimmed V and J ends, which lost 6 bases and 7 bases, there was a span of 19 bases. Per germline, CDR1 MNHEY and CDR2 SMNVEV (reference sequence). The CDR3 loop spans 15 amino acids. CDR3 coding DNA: TGTGCCAGCAGCCCCGCTGGGGGGGCTTGGAATGAGCAGTTCTTC. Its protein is CASSPAGGAWNEQFF.

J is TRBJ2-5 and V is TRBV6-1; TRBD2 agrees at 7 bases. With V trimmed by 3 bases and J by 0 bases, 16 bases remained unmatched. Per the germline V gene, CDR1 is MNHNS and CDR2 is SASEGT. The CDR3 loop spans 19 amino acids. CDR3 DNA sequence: TGTGCCAGCAGTGAGGGGCGGGGGAGTACCATCCTTTACCAAGAGACCCAGTACTTC. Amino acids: CASSEGRGSTILYQETQYF.